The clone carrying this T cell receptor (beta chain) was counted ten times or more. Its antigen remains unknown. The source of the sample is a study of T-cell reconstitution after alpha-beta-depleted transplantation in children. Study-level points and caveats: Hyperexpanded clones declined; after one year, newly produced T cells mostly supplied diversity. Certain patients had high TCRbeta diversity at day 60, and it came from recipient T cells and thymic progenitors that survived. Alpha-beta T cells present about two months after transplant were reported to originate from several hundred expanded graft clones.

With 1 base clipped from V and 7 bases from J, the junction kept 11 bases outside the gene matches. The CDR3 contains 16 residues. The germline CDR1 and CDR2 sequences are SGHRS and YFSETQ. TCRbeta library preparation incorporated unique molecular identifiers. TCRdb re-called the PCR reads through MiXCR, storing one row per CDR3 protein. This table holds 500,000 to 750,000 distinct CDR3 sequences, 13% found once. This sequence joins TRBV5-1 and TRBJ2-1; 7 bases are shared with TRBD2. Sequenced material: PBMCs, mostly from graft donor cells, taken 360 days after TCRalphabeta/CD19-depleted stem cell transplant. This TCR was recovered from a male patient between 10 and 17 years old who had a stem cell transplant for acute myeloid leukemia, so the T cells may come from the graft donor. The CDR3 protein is CASSLFTGGGINEQFF. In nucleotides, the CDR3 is TGCGCCAGCAGCTTGTTCACGGGAGGTGGTATAAATGAGCAGTTCTTC.